What follows are 18 T cell receptor beta chains derived from one specimen sequenced in a study of graft-versus-host responses after intestinal transplantation. These receptors have no known antigen. The data were produced by immunoSEQ multiplex PCR, yet TCRdb's version contains in-frame clones alone and is incomplete. The data contain 50,000 to 60,000 clones, roughly 91% of them seen just once; the ten biggest clones take up about 2.5%. The sample was unstimulated CD4+ T cells sorted from spleen or lymph node cells, taken before transplant. These receptors came from a human donor who was the organ donor for an intestinal transplant.

The chain uses TRBV7-2 and TRBJ2-7; D not certain. The V and J ends lost 1 base and 3 bases respectively, with 10 bases between them. The CDR3 covers 14 residues. Per the germline V gene, CDR1 is SGHTA and CDR2 is FQGNSA. CDR3 DNA sequence: TGTGCCAGCAGCTTAGTTCACAGCCTCTACGAGCAGTACTTC. It yields the protein CASSLVHSLYEQYF.

V gene TRBV21-1 combines with J gene TRBJ2-5; TRBD2, the D gene given by the table, was not confirmed from the DNA. TRBV21-1 is a listed pseudogene. The CDR3 spans 13 residues. The CDR3 DNA follows: TGTGCCAGCAGCAAAGCCCGGGGGGAGACCCAGTACTTC. Translation: CASSKARGETQYF.

A word on this clone: Within the sample, other DNA sequences also encode this same CDR3. The rearrangement joins TRBV7-2 to TRBJ2-3, with 9 bases identical to TRBD1. Losses at the gene ends were 5 bases for V and 6 bases for J; bases not matched to a gene: 6. The CDR3 sequence is 14 residues long. Germline-derived CDR1 and CDR2 are SGHTA and FQGNSA. The CDR3, as DNA: TGTGCCAGCAGCCCCAGGACAGGGGCTGATACGCAGTATTTT. The encoded protein is CASSPRTGADTQYF. The whole variable domain, remainder taken from reference TRBV7-2 and TRBJ2-3, is GAGVSQSPSNKVTEKGKDVELRCDPISGHTALYWYRQSLGQGLEFLIYFQGNSAPDKSGLPSDRFSAERTGGSVSTLTIQRTQQEDSAVYLCASSPRTGADTQYFGPGTRLTVL.

This clone appeared a single time. The J gene is TRBJ2-3, the V gene TRBV5-1, with 7 bases aligning to TRBD2. This CDR3 spans 15 amino acids. Germline V gene sequence: CDR1 SGHRS, CDR2 YFSETQ. Losses at the gene ends were 4 bases for V and 2 bases for J; bases not matched to a gene: 7. The CDR3 nucleotides read TGCGCCAGCAGCATTGGGACTACCTACACAGATACGCAGTATTTT. Translation gives CASSIGTTYTDTQYF. Drawing the rest from reference TRBV5-1 and TRBJ2-3, the complete variable domain is KAGVTQTPRYLIKTRGQQVTLSCSPISGHRSVSWYQQTPGQGLQFLFEYFSETQRNKGNFPGRFSGRQFSNSRSEMNVSTLELGDSALYLCASSIGTTYTDTQYFGPGTRLTVL.

The chain combines TRBV9 with TRBJ2-5; 9 nucleotides align to TRBD1. Losses at the gene ends were 3 bases for V and 4 bases for J; bases not matched to a gene: 4. This CDR3 is 14 amino acids long. Per the germline V gene, CDR1 is SGDLS and CDR2 is YYNGEE. Here the CDR3 reads CASSGGQGGETQYF. In DNA, the CDR3 is TGTGCCAGCAGCGGGGGACAGGGCGGAGAGACCCAGTACTTC.

The V call is TRBV14, the J call TRBJ2-2; 9 nucleotides line up with TRBD2. The trim removed 1 base at V and 7 bases at J, leaving 4 bases unmatched. CDR1 is SGHDN, CDR2 FVKESK, per germline. The CDR3 covers 15 residues. CDR3 bases: TGTGCCAGCAGCCAAGGGACTAGCGCGATCGGGGAGCTGTTTTTT. Protein sequence: CASSQGTSAIGELFF.

The CDR3 DNA reads as TGTGCCAGCAGCTTAGTTCTCTTAGGAGCCAAAAACATTCAGTACTTC. It encodes CASSLVLLGAKNIQYF. The J gene is TRBJ2-4, the V gene TRBV7-2; D is unresolved. Germline CDR1 is SGHTA and CDR2 is FQGNSA. Trimming took 1 base from V and 0 from J, leaving 10 bases between them. This CDR3 comprises 16 residues.

V gene TRBV28 combines with J gene TRBJ2-2, with 10 positions matching TRBD2. The germline V gene encodes CDR1 MDHEN and CDR2 SYDVKM. This CDR3 is built from 15 residues. V shed 6 bases, J shed 6 bases, and the junction held 7 bases outside the gene matches. CDR3 nucleotides: TGTGCCAGCAGCCTGGGACTAGCGTGGGCCGGGGAGCTGTTTTTT. Its protein is CASSLGLAWAGELFF. Supplemented by reference TRBV28 and TRBJ2-2, the full variable domain reads DVKVTQSSRYLVKRTGEKVFLECVQDMDHENMFWYRQDPGLGLRLIYFSYDVKMKEKGDIPEGYSVSREKKERFSLILESASTNQTSMYLCASSLGLAWAGELFFGEGSRLTVL.

The V and J genes are TRBV7-2 and TRBJ2-7; 9 bases line up with TRBD1. Unmatched junction bases numbered 5, after V lost 4 bases and J lost 4 bases. From germline, CDR1 is SGHTA and CDR2 FQGNSA. This CDR3 has 14 amino acids. For the CDR3, the DNA is TGTGCCAGCAGCTCCCGACAGGGGGATTACGAGCAGTACTTC. Protein product: CASSSRQGDYEQYF.

V usage is TRBV5-1 and J usage is TRBJ1-1; 9 bases are shared with TRBD1. The CDR3 sequence is 15 residues long. The germline CDR1 and CDR2 sequences are SGHRS and YFSETQ. The J segment lost 7 bases and the V segment lost 4 bases, leaving 11 bases of the junction unmatched. CDR3 sequence: CASSLNRGPKVEAFF. Written as DNA, the CDR3 is TGCGCCAGCAGCCTAAACAGGGGGCCTAAGGTTGAAGCTTTCTTT.

This chain uses TRBV28 with TRBJ2-7; 7 bases fit TRBD1. CDR1 is MDHEN and CDR2 is SYDVKM in the germline V gene. The J segment lost 2 bases and the V segment lost 8 bases, leaving 6 bases of the junction unmatched. CDR3 length: 13 amino acids. The CDR3 loop is CASGKTGTYEQYF. CDR3 DNA: TGTGCCAGCGGGAAGACAGGGACCTACGAGCAGTACTTC.

The J gene is TRBJ2-3, the V gene TRBV29-1; D perhaps matches TRBD2 (5 bases). Germline-derived CDR1 and CDR2 are SQVTM and ANQGSEA. The CDR3 loop spans 15 amino acids. V was trimmed by 8 bases and J by 0 bases, leaving 18 bases between them. The DNA for the CDR3 is TGCAGCCTCCGGGTTAGAGCGGCTAGCACAGATACGCAGTATTTT. This gives the protein CSLRVRAASTDTQYF.

The chain recombines TRBV9 with TRBJ2-5; 14 bases align to TRBD2. The CDR3 loop spans 18 amino acids. V shed 0 bases and J 4 bases; nucleotides not matched to a gene: 8. Germline-derived CDR1 and CDR2 are SGDLS and YYNGEE. The DNA of the CDR3 is TGTGCCAGCAGCGTAGCTACTGGGACTAGCGGGAGACCAGAGACCCAGTACTTC. It encodes CASSVATGTSGRPETQYF.

The chain combines TRBV14 with TRBJ2-7; 7 nucleotides agree with TRBD2. The CDR3 spans 16 residues. Germline V gives CDR1 SGHDN, CDR2 FVKESK. V shed 4 bases, J shed 1 base, and the junction held 10 bases outside the gene matches. CDR3 sequence (DNA): TGTGCCAGCAGCCCCCTGTCCGCGGGAGTATCCTACGAGCAGTACTTC. As protein: CASSPLSAGVSYEQYF.

The rearrangement uses TRBV30 and TRBJ1-1; D gene uncertain. The CDR3 length is 11 residues. The V gene lost 2 bases and the J gene lost 9 bases, with 10 bases spanning the gap. CDR1 and CDR2 from the germline V gene are GTSNPN and SVGIG (reference sequence). This CDR3 is CAWSRGKQAFF. The CDR3 DNA reads as TGTGCCTGGAGTCGAGGGAAGCAAGCTTTCTTT.

The chain carries TRBV4-2 and TRBJ1-1, with 9 bases fitting TRBD1. The CDR3 spans 14 residues. Germline V gives CDR1 LGHNA, CDR2 YNFKEQ. The J segment lost 0 bases and the V segment lost 4 bases, leaving 0 bases of the junction unmatched. Here the CDR3 reads CASSRDRVNTEAFF. The CDR3 nucleotides are TGTGCCAGCAGCCGGGACAGGGTGAACACTGAAGCTTTCTTT.

V usage is TRBV11-2 and J usage is TRBJ2-7; possibly TRBD2 for D (6 bases). Germline assignment: CDR1 SGHAT and CDR2 FQNNGV. The V end was cut by 5 bases, the J end by 5 bases, with 16 bases between. This CDR3 spans 14 amino acids. The CDR3 bases are TGTGCCAGCAGCGCTAGACTAGTTAGCCACGAGCAGTACTTC. Translation gives CASSARLVSHEQYF.

The chain employs TRBV4-2 and TRBJ1-1, with 8 nucleotides matching TRBD1. Per the germline V gene, CDR1 is LGHNA and CDR2 is YNFKEQ. V was clipped by 4 bases and J by 1 base; unmatched bases: 2. This CDR3 comprises 14 residues. The CDR3 sequence is CASSPGTGNTEAFF. The CDR3 DNA reads TGTGCCAGCAGCCCCGGGACAGGGAACACTGAAGCTTTCTTT.